The rows below give T cell receptor beta chains drawn from one sample of a study of cytomegalovirus exposure and HLA in healthy donors. The repertoire was sequenced with immunoSEQ multiplex PCR; TCRdb's copy has only in-frame clones and lacks some. The top ten clones hold around 14% of a sample with more than 95,000 clones, around 80% of them seen once. The sample taken for sequencing was PBMCs. The receptors were gathered from a woman aged 55-69 years in good health and CMV-seropositive. The CDR3 runs from the conserved cysteine through the conserved F or W.

J gene | V gene | CDR3 protein
TRBJ1-1 | TRBV6-1 | CASNPFRGEAFF
TRBJ2-5 | TRBV5-1 | CASSFGNRQETQYF
TRBJ2-1 | TRBV19 | CASSVDSTYNEQFF
TRBJ1-2 | TRBV2 | CASSSQGIIGYTF
TRBJ1-4 | TRBV7-2 | CASSPPGQGLAKLFF
TRBJ1-2 | TRBV14 | CASSQGPRDGDNYGYTF
TRBJ2-3 | TRBV19 | CASSIGTTSTDTQYF
TRBJ1-1 | TRBV7-2 | CASSLGRGQDTEAFF
TRBJ2-5 | TRBV6-1 | CASSAERLALGLETQYF
TRBJ2-7 | TRBV14 | CATVPYEQYF
TRBJ1-6 | TRBV14 | CASSQGTGYNSPLHF
TRBJ1-4 | TRBV9 | CASSYQPGTGSNEKLFF
TRBJ1-2 | TRBV6-1 | CASSEMTGIYNYGYTF
TRBJ2-5 | TRBV7-9 | CASSPSTGGAETQYF
TRBJ2-7 | TRBV7-9 | CASSFGTPLEQYF
TRBJ2-7 | TRBV7-9 | CASSQGGLAVEQYF
TRBJ2-1 | TRBV5-1 | CASSLAQSGEQFF
TRBJ1-2 | TRBV6-1 | CASSDPGQDYYGYTF
TRBJ1-2 | TRBV28 | CASSLIQDRNYGYTF
TRBJ2-1 | TRBV9 | CASSSLVLAGYNEQFF
TRBJ1-3 | TRBV7-9 | CASSLDGKNTIYF
TRBJ1-2 | TRBV7-8 | CASSLAVQTNYGYTF
TRBJ2-2 | TRBV4-2 | CASSPLLGGTGELFF
TRBJ2-4 | TRBV13 | CASSSTESGGARGNIQYF
TRBJ2-7 | TRBV27 | CASRLAGFYEQYF
TRBJ2-2 | TRBV18 | CASSWALGTGELFF
TRBJ1-1 | TRBV2 | CASSEGPWELTF